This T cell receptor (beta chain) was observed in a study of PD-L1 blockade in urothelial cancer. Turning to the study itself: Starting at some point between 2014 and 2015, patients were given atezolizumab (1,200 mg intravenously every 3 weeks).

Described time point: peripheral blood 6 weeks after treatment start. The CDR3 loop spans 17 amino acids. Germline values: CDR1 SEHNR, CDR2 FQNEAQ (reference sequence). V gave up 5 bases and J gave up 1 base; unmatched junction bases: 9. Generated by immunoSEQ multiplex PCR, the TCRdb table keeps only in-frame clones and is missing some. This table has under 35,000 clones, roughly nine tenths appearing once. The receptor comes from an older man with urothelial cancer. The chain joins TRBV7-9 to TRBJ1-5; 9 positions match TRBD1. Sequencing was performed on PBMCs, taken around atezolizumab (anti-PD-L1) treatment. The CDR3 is CASSPGTGRSSNQPQHF. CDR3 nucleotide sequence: TGTGCCAGCAGCCCCGGGACAGGGAGGTCGAGCAATCAGCCCCAGCATTTT.